The 28 T cell receptor beta chains below come from one sample, sequenced in a study of blood T cell repertoires in COVID-19. Clones were sequenced by immunoSEQ multiplex PCR, and TCRdb holds only the in-frame ones, with some missing. The sample yields under 150,000 clones, around three quarters seen once. Sequencing input: peripheral blood. The receptors originated from an elderly man with acute or convalescent COVID-19.

V gene TRBV6-2 or TRBV6-3 combines with J gene TRBJ1-4, with no clear D. The ends were cut back, 8 bases at V and 8 bases at J, with 9 bases in the middle. Germline V CDR1 and CDR2: MNHEY, SVGEGT. This CDR3 has 11 amino acids. CDR3 DNA sequence: TGTGCCAGCGGCCTAGCGGAAAAACTGTTTTTT. Translation gives CASGLAEKLFF.

The chain employs TRBV15 and TRBJ2-5; maybe TRBD2 (5 bases). Germline values: CDR1 LNHNV, CDR2 YYDKDF (reference sequence). The CDR3 runs 16 residues. V shed 1 base and J shed 5 bases, with 17 bases lying between them. CDR3 sequence (DNA): TGTGCCACCAGCAGAGGAGGGCGGGCCGGTGCGGAGACCCAGTACTTC. Protein product: CATSRGGRAGAETQYF.

The chain carries TRBV10-3 and TRBJ2-7; TRBD2 agrees at 10 bases. Germline V gene sequence: CDR1 ENHRY, CDR2 SYGVKD. The CDR3 loop spans 17 amino acids. Losses at the gene ends were 3 bases for V and 3 bases for J; bases not matched to a gene: 11. The CDR3 nucleotides read TGTGCCATCAGTGAATCATCTAGCGGGGGTAGTGGCTACGAGCAGTACTTC. Translating it yields CAISESSSGGSGYEQYF.

This clone has only one observation. V gene TRBV7-8 combines with J gene TRBJ2-4, with D uncertain. This CDR3 has 14 residues. The germline V and J ends were trimmed by 5 bases and 2 bases, with 10 bases remaining between them. Germline loops: CDR1 SGHVS, CDR2 FQNEAQ. The CDR3 region is CASSPVSTKNIQYF. CDR3 DNA sequence: TGTGCCAGCAGCCCCGTAAGCACCAAAAACATTCAGTACTTC.

The rearrangement links TRBV5-1 to TRBJ2-5; D may be TRBD2 (6 bases). The V end lost 0 bases, the J end lost 5 bases, and 14 bases lay between the germline ends. The germline V gene encodes CDR1 SGHRS and CDR2 YFSETQ. The CDR3 loop spans 15 amino acids. The CDR3 loop reads CASSLVGGGGETQYF. The DNA of the CDR3 is TGCGCCAGCAGCTTGGTCGGGGGAGGCGGGGAGACCCAGTACTTC.

This chain links TRBV19 with TRBJ2-5; D unresolved. The CDR3 contains 13 residues. V dropped 2 bases and J dropped 5 bases, with 9 bases sitting between them. CDR1 is LNHDA and CDR2 is SQIVND in the germline V gene (reference sequence). The CDR3 DNA reads TGTGCCAGTAGTATACGACTTTACGAGACCCAGTACTTC. Its translation: CASSIRLYETQYF.

The chain joins TRBV7-3 to TRBJ2-2, with D possibly matching TRBD1 (6 bases). V gave up 0 bases and J gave up 0 bases, with 11 bases separating them. This CDR3 has 17 residues. Per germline, CDR1 SGHTA and CDR2 FQGTGA. In DNA form, the CDR3 reads TGTGCCAGCAGCTTAACCCGGGACACCACGAACACCGGGGAGCTGTTTTTT. The encoded protein is CASSLTRDTTNTGELFF.

The V gene is TRBV19, the J gene TRBJ1-3; D not resolved. The CDR3 sequence is 16 residues long. Per germline, CDR1 LNHDA and CDR2 SQIVND (reference sequence). Trimming left V 10 bases short and J 4 bases short, with 23 bases between. CDR3 sequence: CATSSPRQAMGNTIYF. In DNA form, the CDR3 reads TGTGCCACCTCCTCCCCCCGGCAGGCGATGGGAAACACCATATATTTT.

The CDR3 spells CASSDRGQGNQPQHF. In DNA form, the CDR3 reads TGTGCCAGTAGTGACAGGGGGCAGGGCAATCAGCCCCAGCATTTT. The rearrangement uses TRBV19 and TRBJ1-5; 10 bases align to TRBD1. The length of the CDR3 is 15 residues. V shed 5 bases, J shed 2 bases, and the junction held 3 bases outside the gene matches. Germline V gene data show CDR1 as LNHDA and CDR2 as SQIVND (reference sequence).

The rearrangement links TRBV27 to TRBJ2-5; D is uncertain. The CDR3 has 13 residues. V was clipped by 5 bases and J by 5 bases, with 12 bases between them. Per germline, CDR1 MNHEY and CDR2 SMNVEV (reference sequence). This CDR3 is CASSTWSRETQYF. The CDR3 bases are TGTGCCAGCAGTACCTGGTCGCGGGAGACCCAGTACTTC.

In its sample, this clone was seen a few times. The chain is built from TRBV16 and TRBJ1-4; 8 nucleotides agree with TRBD1. This CDR3 contains 15 residues. Unmatched junction bases numbered 8, after V lost 4 bases and J lost 7 bases. Germline-derived CDR1 and CDR2 are KGHSY and FQNENV. The CDR3 DNA reads TGTGCCAGCAGCCTTCTGGACAGGGAGTTTGAAAAACTGTTTTTT. It yields the protein CASSLLDREFEKLFF. Supplemented by reference TRBV16 and TRBJ1-4, the full variable domain reads GEEVAQTPKHLVRGEGQKAKLYCAPIKGHSYVFWYQQVLKNEFKFLISFQNENVFDETGMPKERFSAKCLPNSPCSLEIQATKLEDSAVYFCASSLLDREFEKLFFGSGTQLSVL.

V is TRBV5-4 and J is TRBJ2-1, with D uncertain. V lost 3 bases and J 7 bases, leaving 11 bases between the germline ends. CDR1 is SGHNT and CDR2 is YYREEE in the germline V gene (reference sequence). The CDR3 totals 13 residues. The CDR3, as DNA: TGTGCCAGCAGCTCGCCTTTAACAAATGAGCAGTTCTTC. It codes for CASSSPLTNEQFF.

The rearrangement links TRBV6-1 to TRBJ2-4, with 7 nucleotides matching TRBD1. Trimming at V came to 1 base and at J to 12 bases, leaving 6 bases not matched to a gene. This CDR3 is built from 13 residues. CDR1 and CDR2 (germline): MNHNS, SASEGT. CDR3 in DNA: TGTGCCAGCAGTGAAGGACAGGGTGTAACTCAGTACTTC. The encoded protein is CASSEGQGVTQYF.

CDR3: CATSDSSGSGNQPQHF. The CDR3 region has the DNA TGTGCCACCAGTGATTCATCAGGGTCTGGCAATCAGCCCCAGCATTTT. The chain employs TRBV24-1 and TRBJ1-5; possible D gene TRBD1, 5 bases. Trimming took 2 bases from V and 2 from J, leaving 12 bases between them. The V gene's germline CDR1 is KGHDR and CDR2 SFDVKD. The CDR3 loop spans 16 amino acids.

This clone appeared a few times. The chain uses TRBV7-2 and TRBJ2-7; possibly TRBD1 for D (6 bases). The CDR3 is 14 amino acids. Per the germline V gene, CDR1 is SGHTA and CDR2 is FQGNSA. V shed 5 bases and J shed 2 bases, with 13 bases lying between them. In DNA, the CDR3 is TGTGCCAGCAGCCAGGGGCCCACCACCTACGAGCAGTACTTC. Translation gives CASSQGPTTYEQYF.

The chain combines TRBV2 with TRBJ1-1; D remains ambiguous. The CDR3 is made up of 13 amino acids. Trimming pared 4 bases from V and 1 base from J, leaving 7 bases between. Germline CDR1 is SNHLY and CDR2 is FYNNEI. The CDR3 DNA is TGTGCCAGCAGTGCGGAGGAGAACACTGAAGCTTTCTTT. Translated, it gives CASSAEENTEAFF.

This clone was picked up a small number of times. The chain joins TRBV2 to TRBJ1-3; D is possibly TRBD1 (5 bases). This CDR3 region has 13 residues. With 11 bases removed from V and 0 bases from J, the gap between germline ends came to 11 bases. Germline values: CDR1 SNHLY, CDR2 FYNNEI. The CDR3 DNA is TGTGCCCCCGGGGGAGACTCTGGAAACACCATATATTTT. It encodes CAPGGDSGNTIYF.

Points on this clone: The same CDR3 also results from other DNA sequences found in this sample. The J gene is TRBJ2-7, the V gene TRBV4-3, with TRBD1 matching over 10 bases. The V gene's germline CDR1 is LGHNA and CDR2 YSLEER. This CDR3 has 15 residues. After removal of 4 bases from V and 3 bases from J, the junction contained 6 bases not matched to a gene. The CDR3 loop is CASSRGTGEGYEQYF. CDR3 bases: TGCGCCAGCAGCCGCGGGACAGGGGAAGGCTACGAGCAGTACTTC.

The chain couples TRBV11-1 to TRBJ2-7; TRBD1 matches at 11 bases. CDR1 and CDR2 from the germline V gene are SGHAT and FQDESV (reference sequence). This CDR3 comprises 15 residues. Unmatched junction bases numbered 7, after V lost 5 bases and J lost 4 bases. The CDR3 region has the DNA TGTGCCAGCAGCACCGGGACAGGGGGGCAGTACGAGCAGTACTTC. Encoded protein: CASSTGTGGQYEQYF.

This rearrangement joins TRBV7-9 to TRBJ2-7, with D possibly matching TRBD1 (5 bases). This CDR3 contains 14 residues. CDR1 is SEHNR and CDR2 is FQNEAQ in the germline V gene (reference sequence). V gave up 5 bases and J gave up 3 bases, with 14 bases separating them. CDR3 sequence (DNA): TGTGCCAGCAGCCCTAATGATAGGGGCTACGAGCAGTACTTC. This translates into CASSPNDRGYEQYF.

The J gene is TRBJ2-7, the V gene TRBV4-2; 11 bases align to TRBD1. Trimming cost V 0 bases and J 2 bases; bases outside gene matches: 9. CDR1 LGHNA and CDR2 YNFKEQ come from the germline V gene. The length of the CDR3 is 18 residues. In nucleotides, the CDR3 is TGTGCCAGCAGCCAAGAAAGGACAGGGGGCTTCCGGGCCTACGAGCAGTACTTC. Amino acids: CASSQERTGGFRAYEQYF.

Only a few counts were recorded for this clone. This sequence joins TRBV3-1 (or the pseudogene TRBV3-2) and TRBJ2-7, with a weak D call TRBD1 (5 bases). The V end was cut by 1 base, the J end by 3 bases, with 22 bases between. Per the germline V gene, CDR1 is LGHDT and CDR2 is YNNKEL (reference sequence). The CDR3 consists of 18 residues. The CDR3 region is CASSQAVSGLGSVYEQYF. The CDR3 DNA is TGTGCCAGCAGCCAAGCGGTTTCAGGGTTAGGGTCGGTCTACGAGCAGTACTTC.

CDR3 in amino acids: CASRGGQTNTEAFF. CDR3 DNA sequence: TGTGCCAGCAGGGGGGGACAGACGAACACTGAAGCTTTCTTT. The gene calls are TRBV6-6 and TRBJ1-1, with 7 positions matching TRBD1. Losses at the gene ends were 6 bases for V and 1 base for J; bases not matched to a gene: 5. This CDR3 comprises 14 residues. Germline CDR1 MNHNY, CDR2 SVGAGI (reference sequence).

In its sample, this clone was seen a few times. The V call is TRBV9, the J call TRBJ1-1; D is unresolved. The CDR3 sequence is 12 residues long. Trimming took off 0 bases at V and 4 bases at J, with 4 bases between the two ends. Per germline, CDR1 SGDLS and CDR2 YYNGEE. The CDR3 region is CASSVDSTEAFF. The DNA for the CDR3 is TGTGCCAGCAGCGTAGACAGCACTGAAGCTTTCTTT.

V and J are TRBV21-1 and TRBJ2-3; the table's D call of TRBD2 was not tested on the DNA. TRBV21-1 corresponds to a pseudogene. This CDR3 is built from 16 residues. CDR3 sequence (DNA): TGTGCCAGCAGCAAATTCGCGGGGGGTCGCACAGATACGCAGTATTTT. This codes for CASSKFAGGRTDTQYF.

The genes are TRBV20-1 and TRBJ1-3, with D perhaps matching TRBD1 (6 bases). Germline CDR1 and CDR2: DFQATT and SNEGSKA (reference sequence). The CDR3 contains 14 residues. V dropped 3 bases and J dropped 2 bases, with 11 bases sitting between them. CDR3 region: CSASNYRAGNTIYF. The CDR3 DNA reads TGCAGTGCTAGTAACTACAGGGCTGGAAACACCATATATTTT.

The J gene is TRBJ2-2, the V gene TRBV20-1; TRBD2 might be the D (6 bases). Germline loops: CDR1 DFQATT, CDR2 SNEGSKA (reference sequence). V lost 3 bases, J lost 4 bases, and 18 bases lay in between. This CDR3 comprises 16 residues. The CDR3 bases are TGCAGTGCTAGTGTAGCGGACCCGCGCGGCACCGGGGAGCTGTTTTTT. Its translation: CSASVADPRGTGELFF.

The V gene is TRBV27, the J gene TRBJ2-1; D possibly corresponds to TRBD1 (6 bases). Germline CDR1 is MNHEY and CDR2 is SMNVEV (reference sequence). This CDR3 region has 14 residues. V was clipped by 8 bases and J by 0 bases, with 11 bases between them. DNA of the CDR3: TGTGCCAGCCGAACAGGGAGCTCCTACAATGAGCAGTTCTTC. This codes for CASRTGSSYNEQFF.